This entry concerns a single T cell receptor (beta chain). Its antigen is undetermined. V was cut by 0 bases and J by 8 bases, with 11 bases left in between. Per the germline V gene, CDR1 is DFQATT and CDR2 is SNEGSKA (reference sequence). The CDR3 is 13 residues long. The data are from a study of CD8 T cells in ankylosing spondylitis. It was by quantitative 5'-RACE with molecular barcodes that TCR beta libraries were made. TCRdb independently ran MiXCR on the 5' RACE reads; one entry per CDR3 protein. Here the sample spans more than 600,000 distinct CDR3 sequences, 15% to 20% being singletons. Study-wide results and caveats: Disease-associated clones were reportedly significantly overrepresented in matched ankylosing spondylitis synovial fluid. Ankylosing spondylitis blood seemed to carry a telltale TCR beta motif made of under ten highly homologous variants.

The chain is built from TRBV20-1 and TRBJ2-1; no clear D. What was sequenced was blood, either unsorted or a sorted T cell fraction (not recorded which). This receptor was identified in a male donor with ankylosing spondylitis. The CDR3: CSARDSFSDEQFF. The CDR3 nucleotides are TGCAGTGCTAGAGATAGTTTTTCGGATGAGCAGTTCTTC.